This TCR beta chain was profiled in a study of T cells in Graves' hyperthyroidism and ophthalmopathy. Study-wide points: A model of 13 V-J features distinguished ophthalmopathy from stable hyperthyroidism.

After removal of 6 bases from V and 8 bases from J, the junction contained 8 bases not matched to a gene. The CDR3 extends over 14 amino acids. Germline CDR1 is SGHTA and CDR2 is FQGNSA. TCR beta CDR3 regions were amplified from RNA transcripts. The HTBI primer set served for first-round RT-PCR of the TCR CDR3. Using its own MiXCR run on the multiplex PCR reads, TCRdb lists one record per CDR3 protein. In the table there are around 400,000 distinct CDR3 sequences, about 13% of which are singletons. This clonotype was seen repeatedly, ten times or more. Its antigen remains unidentified. The material sequenced was blood. The chain employs TRBV7-2 and TRBJ2-3; 10 bases fit TRBD2. The TCR sequence derives from a woman aged 18-29 years with Graves' hyperthyroidism. The CDR3 DNA sequence: TGTGCCAGCAGACCAACCCTAGCGGGGGTTACGCAGTATTTT. Residues: CASRPTLAGVTQYF.